Listed below are T cell receptor beta chains from one sample, sequenced in a study of blood T cell repertoires in COVID-19. Generated by immunoSEQ multiplex PCR, the TCRdb table keeps only in-frame clones and is missing some. The repertoire has a few hundred thousand clones, over 85% of them found once; the top ten carry roughly 0.87%. Sequenced input: peripheral blood. The source is a man younger than 30 with COVID-19, enrolled during active disease. Each CDR3 is given without its conserved first and last residue.

j_call: TRBJ2-1
v_call: TRBV13
cdr3_aa: ASSAPAGAVNEQF

j_call: TRBJ1-1
v_call: TRBV18
cdr3_aa: ASSPAGMNTEAF

j_call: TRBJ2-3
v_call: TRBV5-4
cdr3_aa: ASSKGLAGGLDTDTQY

j_call: TRBJ1-2
v_call: TRBV5-6
cdr3_aa: ASSLSTEAYGYT

j_call: TRBJ2-2
v_call: TRBV27
cdr3_aa: ASSLYLGEVGGELF

j_call: TRBJ2-3
v_call: TRBV5-1
cdr3_aa: ASSGPGTETYTQY

j_call: TRBJ1-6
v_call: TRBV30
cdr3_aa: AWSWTGKPLKVDSPLH

j_call: TRBJ2-5
v_call: TRBV25-1
cdr3_aa: ASSGGHQETQY

j_call: TRBJ1-5
v_call: TRBV11-3
cdr3_aa: ASSLRGGLGQGSQPQH

j_call: TRBJ1-2
v_call: TRBV6-5
cdr3_aa: ASSMVTGRNYGYT

j_call: TRBJ2-7
v_call: TRBV6-5
cdr3_aa: ASSSPGFYEQY

j_call: TRBJ2-1
v_call: TRBV5-1
cdr3_aa: ASGSRRGTNEQF

j_call: TRBJ2-3
v_call: TRBV6-5
cdr3_aa: ASSYRSTDTQY

j_call: TRBJ2-1
v_call: TRBV19
cdr3_aa: ATKRETGGRNEQF

j_call: TRBJ2-5
v_call: TRBV11-2
cdr3_aa: ASSSTLTGTQY

j_call: TRBJ2-6
v_call: TRBV9
cdr3_aa: ASSARRPLDRPTEPGANVLT

j_call: TRBJ2-2
v_call: TRBV30
cdr3_aa: AWSTGTANTGELF

j_call: TRBJ2-1
v_call: TRBV9
cdr3_aa: ASSIQTSGVYNEQF

j_call: TRBJ1-2
v_call: TRBV5-4
cdr3_aa: ASSFFQGGPYGYT

j_call: TRBJ2-5
v_call: TRBV7-2
cdr3_aa: ASSKDRVRGETQY

j_call: TRBJ2-2
v_call: TRBV5-1
cdr3_aa: ASSLVAGEGTGELF

j_call: TRBJ1-5
v_call: TRBV19
cdr3_aa: ASSIYREEIQPQH

j_call: TRBJ2-1
v_call: TRBV19
cdr3_aa: ASKWGGGTSYNEQF

j_call: TRBJ1-5
v_call: TRBV21-1
cdr3_aa: ANDRGNQPQH

j_call: TRBJ2-1
v_call: TRBV19
cdr3_aa: ASSIGRTTYNEQF

j_call: TRBJ2-5
v_call: TRBV23-1
cdr3_aa: ASVPVRERQETQY